This T cell receptor beta chain was sequenced in a study of T cells in Graves' hyperthyroidism and ophthalmopathy. RNA transcripts gave rise to amplified TCR beta CDR3 regions. The study used the HTBI primer set for a first-round RT-PCR of the TCR CDR3. A single record per CDR3 protein comes from TCRdb applying MiXCR to the multiplex PCR reads. The data contain hundreds of thousands of distinct CDR3 sequences, about a sixth of them singletons. V was trimmed by 0 bases and J by 13 bases, leaving 16 bases between them. Germline V gives CDR1 MGHDK, CDR2 SYGVNS. The CDR3 runs to 15 residues. With duration under 3 months, ophthalmopathy was active: Clinical Activity Score at least 3, NOSPECS at least 4.

The TCR was taken from a woman in her 40s with Graves' ophthalmopathy. Sequenced sample: blood. The chain has TRBV25-1 and TRBJ1-6, with D possibly being TRBD1 (5 bases). The CDR3: CASSEYGDRGTPLHF. CDR3 bases: TGTGCCAGCAGTGAATATGGGGACCGAGGGACGCCCCTCCACTTT.